This TCR beta chain came from a study of T cell responses to AZD1222 COVID-19 vaccine. Trimming removed 1 base at V and 5 bases at J, with 11 bases between. The V gene's germline CDR1 is MNHEY and CDR2 SVGAGI. The CDR3 has 14 amino acids. Clones were read by immunoSEQ multiplex PCR, and TCRdb kept only the in-frame ones, dropping some. The table includes 130,000 or so clones, more than 90% detected once. The chain combines TRBV6-5 with TRBJ1-1; a weak D match, TRBD1 (5 bases). This clonotype was obtained from an adult who received the AZD1222 COVID-19 vaccine. The specimen was peripheral blood, collected 28 days after the second AZD1222 dose. The CDR3 DNA follows: TGTGCCAGCAGTTACTGGGGGGAGGGGACTGAAGCTTTCTTT. Amino acids: CASSYWGEGTEAFF.